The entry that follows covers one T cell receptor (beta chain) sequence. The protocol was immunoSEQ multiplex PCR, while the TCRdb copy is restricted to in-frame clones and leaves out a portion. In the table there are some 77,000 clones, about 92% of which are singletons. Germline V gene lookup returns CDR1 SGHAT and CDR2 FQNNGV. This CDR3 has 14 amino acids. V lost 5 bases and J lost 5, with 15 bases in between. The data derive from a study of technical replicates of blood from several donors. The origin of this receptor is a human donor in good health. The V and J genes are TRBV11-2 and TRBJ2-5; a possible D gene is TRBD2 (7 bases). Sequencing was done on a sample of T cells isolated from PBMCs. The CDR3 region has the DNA TGTGCCAGCAGCCCCTTCGGGGGGCCGGAGACCCAGTACTTC. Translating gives CASSPFGGPETQYF.